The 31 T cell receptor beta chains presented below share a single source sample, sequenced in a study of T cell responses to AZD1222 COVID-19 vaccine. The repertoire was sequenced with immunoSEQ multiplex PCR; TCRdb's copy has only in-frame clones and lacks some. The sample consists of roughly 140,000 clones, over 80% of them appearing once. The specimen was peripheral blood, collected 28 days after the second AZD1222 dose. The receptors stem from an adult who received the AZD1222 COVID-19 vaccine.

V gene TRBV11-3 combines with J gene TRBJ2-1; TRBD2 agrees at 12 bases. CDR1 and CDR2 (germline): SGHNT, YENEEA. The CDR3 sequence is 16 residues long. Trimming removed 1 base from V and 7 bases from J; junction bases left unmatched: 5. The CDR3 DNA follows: TGTGCCAGCAGCTTAGGGCTAGCGGGAGGGCATAATGAGCAGTTCTTC. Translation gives CASSLGLAGGHNEQFF.

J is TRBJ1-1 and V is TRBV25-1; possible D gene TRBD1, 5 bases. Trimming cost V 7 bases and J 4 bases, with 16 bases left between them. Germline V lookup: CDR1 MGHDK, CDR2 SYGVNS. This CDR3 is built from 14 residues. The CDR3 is CASTAPGGGTEAFF. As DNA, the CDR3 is TGTGCCAGCACCGCTCCGGGGGGGGGCACTGAAGCTTTCTTT.

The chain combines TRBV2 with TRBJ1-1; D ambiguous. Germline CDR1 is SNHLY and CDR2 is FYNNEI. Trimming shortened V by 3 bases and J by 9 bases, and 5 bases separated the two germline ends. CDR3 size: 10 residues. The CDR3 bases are TGTGCCAGCAGTGATGGCAAAGCTTTCTTT. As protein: CASSDGKAFF. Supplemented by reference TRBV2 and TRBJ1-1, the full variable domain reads EPEVTQTPSHQVTQMGQEVILRCVPISNHLYFYWYRQILGQKVEFLVSFYNNEISEKSEIFDDQFSVERPDGSNFTLKIRSTKLEDSAMYFCASSDGKAFFGQGTRLTVV.

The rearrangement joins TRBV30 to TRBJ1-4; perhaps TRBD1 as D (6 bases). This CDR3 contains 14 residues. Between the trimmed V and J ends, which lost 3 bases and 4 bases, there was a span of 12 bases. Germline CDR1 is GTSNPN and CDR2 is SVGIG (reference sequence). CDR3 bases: TGTGCCTGGAGCAGGCAGGGGTTTAATGAAAAACTGTTTTTT. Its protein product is CAWSRQGFNEKLFF.

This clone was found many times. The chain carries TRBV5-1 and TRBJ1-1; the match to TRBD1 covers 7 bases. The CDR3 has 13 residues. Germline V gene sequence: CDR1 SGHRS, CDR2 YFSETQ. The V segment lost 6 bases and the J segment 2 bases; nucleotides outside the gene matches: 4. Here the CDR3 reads CASTTGDNTEAFF. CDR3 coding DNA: TGCGCCAGCACAACAGGGGATAACACTGAAGCTTTCTTT.

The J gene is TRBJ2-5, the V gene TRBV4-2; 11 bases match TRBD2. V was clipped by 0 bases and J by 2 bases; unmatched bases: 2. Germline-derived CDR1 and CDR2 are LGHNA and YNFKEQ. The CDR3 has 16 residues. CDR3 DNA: TGTGCCAGCAGCCAAGAAATAGCGGGAGGGCAAGAGACCCAGTACTTC. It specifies CASSQEIAGGQETQYF.

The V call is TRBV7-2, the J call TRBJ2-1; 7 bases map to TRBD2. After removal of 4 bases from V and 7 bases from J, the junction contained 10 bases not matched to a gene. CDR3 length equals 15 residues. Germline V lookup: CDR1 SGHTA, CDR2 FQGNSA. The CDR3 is CASSSAGTTGNEQFF. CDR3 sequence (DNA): TGTGCCAGCAGCTCGGCCGGGACTACGGGGAATGAGCAGTTCTTC.

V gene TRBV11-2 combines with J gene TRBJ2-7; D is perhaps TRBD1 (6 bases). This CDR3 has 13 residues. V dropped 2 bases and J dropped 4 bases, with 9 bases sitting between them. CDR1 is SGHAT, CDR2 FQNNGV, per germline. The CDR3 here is CASSLTGLYEQYF. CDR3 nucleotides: TGTGCCAGCAGCTTAACAGGGTTGTACGAGCAGTACTTC.

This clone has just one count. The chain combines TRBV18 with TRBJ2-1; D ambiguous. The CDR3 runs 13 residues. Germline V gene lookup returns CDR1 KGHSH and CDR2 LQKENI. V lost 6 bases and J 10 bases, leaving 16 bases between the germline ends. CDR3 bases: TGTGCCAGCTCTCCAACCAACATCCAGGAGCAGTTCTTC. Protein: CASSPTNIQEQFF.

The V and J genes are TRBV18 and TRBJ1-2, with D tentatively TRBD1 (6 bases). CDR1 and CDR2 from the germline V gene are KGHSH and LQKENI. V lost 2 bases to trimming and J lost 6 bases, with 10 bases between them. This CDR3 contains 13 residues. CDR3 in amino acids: CASSPNRENGYTF. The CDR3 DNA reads TGTGCCAGCTCACCAAACAGGGAAAATGGCTACACCTTC.

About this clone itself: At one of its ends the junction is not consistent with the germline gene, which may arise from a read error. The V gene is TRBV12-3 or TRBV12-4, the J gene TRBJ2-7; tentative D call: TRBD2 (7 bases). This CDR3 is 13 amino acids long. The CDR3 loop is CASSLLGAGLVLF. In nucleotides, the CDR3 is TGTGCCAGCAGTTTGCTGGGGGCAGGACTAGTCCTCTTC.

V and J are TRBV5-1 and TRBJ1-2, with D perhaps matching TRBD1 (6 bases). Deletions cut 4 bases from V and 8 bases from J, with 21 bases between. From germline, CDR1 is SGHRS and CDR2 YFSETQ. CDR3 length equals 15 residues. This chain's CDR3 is CASSETPGTPGGYTF. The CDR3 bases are TGCGCCAGCAGCGAAACCCCCGGGACACCGGGAGGCTACACCTTC.

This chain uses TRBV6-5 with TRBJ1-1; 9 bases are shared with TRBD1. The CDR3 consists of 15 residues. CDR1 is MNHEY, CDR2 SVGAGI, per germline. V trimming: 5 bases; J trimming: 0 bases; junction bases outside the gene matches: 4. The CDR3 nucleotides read TGTGCCAGCAGTCAGACAGGGGGAATGAACACTGAAGCTTTCTTT. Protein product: CASSQTGGMNTEAFF.

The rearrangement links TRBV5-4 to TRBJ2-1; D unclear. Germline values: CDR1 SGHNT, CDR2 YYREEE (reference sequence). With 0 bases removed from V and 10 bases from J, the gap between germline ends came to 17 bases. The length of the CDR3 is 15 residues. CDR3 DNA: TGTGCCAGCAGCTTGGCAAAGAGGTCGGGCTCGGAGCAGTTCTTC. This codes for CASSLAKRSGSEQFF. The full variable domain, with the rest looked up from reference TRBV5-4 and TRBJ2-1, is ETGVTQSPTHLIKTRGQQVTLRCSSQSGHNTVSWYQQALGQGPQFIFQYYREEENGRGNFPPRFSGLQFPNYSSELNVNALELDDSALYLCASSLAKRSGSEQFFGPGTRLTVL.

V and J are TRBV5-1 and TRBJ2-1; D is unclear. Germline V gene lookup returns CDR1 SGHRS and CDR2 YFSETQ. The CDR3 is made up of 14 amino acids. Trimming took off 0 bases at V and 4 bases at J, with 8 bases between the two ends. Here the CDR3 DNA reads TGCGCCAGCAGCTTGGCCGAAAGGTACAATGAGCAGTTCTTC. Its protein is CASSLAERYNEQFF. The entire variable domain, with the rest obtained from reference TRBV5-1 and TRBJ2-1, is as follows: KAGVTQTPRYLIKTRGQQVTLSCSPISGHRSVSWYQQTPGQGLQFLFEYFSETQRNKGNFPGRFSGRQFSNSRSEMNVSTLELGDSALYLCASSLAERYNEQFFGPGTRLTVL.

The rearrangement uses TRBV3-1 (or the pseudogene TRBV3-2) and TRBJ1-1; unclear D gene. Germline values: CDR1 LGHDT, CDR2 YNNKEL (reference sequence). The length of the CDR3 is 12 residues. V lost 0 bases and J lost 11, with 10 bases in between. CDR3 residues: CASSQDAGWAFF. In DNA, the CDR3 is TGTGCCAGCAGCCAAGATGCGGGTTGGGCTTTCTTT.

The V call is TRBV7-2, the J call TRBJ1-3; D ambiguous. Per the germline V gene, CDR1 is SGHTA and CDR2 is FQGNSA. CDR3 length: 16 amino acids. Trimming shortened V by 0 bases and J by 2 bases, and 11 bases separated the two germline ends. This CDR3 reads CASSLAQRETGNTIYF. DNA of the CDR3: TGTGCCAGCAGCTTAGCTCAGAGGGAGACTGGAAACACCATATATTTT.

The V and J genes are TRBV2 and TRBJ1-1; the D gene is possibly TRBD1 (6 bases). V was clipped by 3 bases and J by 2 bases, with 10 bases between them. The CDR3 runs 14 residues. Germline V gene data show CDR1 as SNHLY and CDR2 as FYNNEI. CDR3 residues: CASSDRGANTEAFF. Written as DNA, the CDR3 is TGTGCCAGCAGTGATAGGGGGGCCAACACTGAAGCTTTCTTT.

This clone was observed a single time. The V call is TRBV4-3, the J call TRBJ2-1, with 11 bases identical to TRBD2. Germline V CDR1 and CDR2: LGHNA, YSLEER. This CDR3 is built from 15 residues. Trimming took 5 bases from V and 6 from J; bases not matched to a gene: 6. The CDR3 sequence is CASSFGLAGGNEQFF. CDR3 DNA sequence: TGCGCCAGCAGCTTTGGGCTAGCGGGAGGCAATGAGCAGTTCTTC.

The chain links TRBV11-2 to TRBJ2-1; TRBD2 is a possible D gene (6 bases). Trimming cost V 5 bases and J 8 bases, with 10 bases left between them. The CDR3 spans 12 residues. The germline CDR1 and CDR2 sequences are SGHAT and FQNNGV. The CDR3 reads CASSVQRDEQFF. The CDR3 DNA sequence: TGTGCCAGCAGCGTTCAGCGGGATGAGCAGTTCTTC.

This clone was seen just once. The CDR3 sequence: CASSLDPRDYGYTF. The CDR3 nucleotides read TGTGCCAGCAGTTTGGACCCCAGGGACTATGGCTACACCTTC. This rearrangement joins TRBV28 to TRBJ1-2; D possibly corresponds to TRBD1 (5 bases). Germline assignment: CDR1 MDHEN and CDR2 SYDVKM. Trimming shortened V by 3 bases and J by 3 bases, and 11 bases separated the two germline ends. This CDR3 spans 14 amino acids.

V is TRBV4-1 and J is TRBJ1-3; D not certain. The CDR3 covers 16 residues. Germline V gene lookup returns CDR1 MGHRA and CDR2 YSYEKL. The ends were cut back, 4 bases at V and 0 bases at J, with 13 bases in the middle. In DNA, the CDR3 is TGCGCCAGCAGCCCGGTGAGACCTCACTCTGGAAACACCATATATTTT. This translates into CASSPVRPHSGNTIYF.

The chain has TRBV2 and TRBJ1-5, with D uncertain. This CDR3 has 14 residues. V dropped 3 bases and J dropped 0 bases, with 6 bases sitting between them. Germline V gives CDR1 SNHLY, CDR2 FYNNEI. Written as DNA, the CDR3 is TGTGCCAGCAGTGAGACGGGTAGCAATCAGCCCCAGCATTTT. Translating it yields CASSETGSNQPQHF.

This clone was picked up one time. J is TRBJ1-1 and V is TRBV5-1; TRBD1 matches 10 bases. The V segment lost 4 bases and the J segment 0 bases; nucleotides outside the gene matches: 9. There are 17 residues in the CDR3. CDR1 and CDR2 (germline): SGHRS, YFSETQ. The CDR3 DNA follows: TGCGCCAGCAGCCCTCGACAGGGGGCTCGGGTGAACACTGAAGCTTTCTTT. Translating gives CASSPRQGARVNTEAFF.

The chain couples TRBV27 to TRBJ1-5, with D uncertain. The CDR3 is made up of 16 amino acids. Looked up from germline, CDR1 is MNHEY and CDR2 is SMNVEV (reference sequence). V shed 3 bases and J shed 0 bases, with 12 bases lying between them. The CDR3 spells CASSFSPVNSNQPQHF. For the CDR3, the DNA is TGTGCCAGCAGTTTTTCTCCAGTGAATAGCAATCAGCCCCAGCATTTT.

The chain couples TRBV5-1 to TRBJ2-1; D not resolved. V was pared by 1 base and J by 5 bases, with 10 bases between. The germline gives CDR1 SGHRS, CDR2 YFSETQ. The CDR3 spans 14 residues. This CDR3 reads CASSLRTRNNEQFF. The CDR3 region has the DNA TGCGCCAGCAGCTTGAGGACCAGAAACAATGAGCAGTTCTTC.

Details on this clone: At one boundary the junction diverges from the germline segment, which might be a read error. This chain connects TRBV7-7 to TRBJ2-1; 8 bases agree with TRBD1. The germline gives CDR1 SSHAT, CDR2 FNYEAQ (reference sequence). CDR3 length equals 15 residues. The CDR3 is CASSPDRGLNNEQFF. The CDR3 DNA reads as TGTGCTAGCAGTCCAGACAGGGGCCTTAACAATGAGCAGTTCTTC.

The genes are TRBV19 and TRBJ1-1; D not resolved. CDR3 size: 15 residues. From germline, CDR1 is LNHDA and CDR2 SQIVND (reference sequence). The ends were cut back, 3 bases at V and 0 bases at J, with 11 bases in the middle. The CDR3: CASSIKHGLNTEAFF. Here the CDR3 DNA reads TGTGCCAGTAGTATTAAGCACGGGCTGAACACTGAAGCTTTCTTT. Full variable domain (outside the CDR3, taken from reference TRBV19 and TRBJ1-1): DGGITQSPKYLFRKEGQNVTLSCEQNLNHDAMYWYRQDPGQGLRLIYYSQIVNDFQKGDIAEGYSVSREKKESFPLTVTSAQKNPTAFYLCASSIKHGLNTEAFFGQGTRLTVV.

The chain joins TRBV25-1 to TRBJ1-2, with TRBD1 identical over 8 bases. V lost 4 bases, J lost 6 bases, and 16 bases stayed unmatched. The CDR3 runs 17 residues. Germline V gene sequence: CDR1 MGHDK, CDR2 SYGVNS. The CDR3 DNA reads TGTGCCAGCAGTGGGCGAGGGATTCAGGCCAGGGGGCATGGCTACACCTTC. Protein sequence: CASSGRGIQARGHGYTF.

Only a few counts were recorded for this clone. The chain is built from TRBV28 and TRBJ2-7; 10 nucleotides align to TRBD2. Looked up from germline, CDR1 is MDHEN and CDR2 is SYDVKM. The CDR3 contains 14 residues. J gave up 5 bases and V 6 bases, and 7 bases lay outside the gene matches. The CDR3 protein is CASSTRTSGDEQYF. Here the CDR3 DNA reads TGTGCCAGCAGCACCCGGACTAGCGGAGACGAGCAGTACTTC.

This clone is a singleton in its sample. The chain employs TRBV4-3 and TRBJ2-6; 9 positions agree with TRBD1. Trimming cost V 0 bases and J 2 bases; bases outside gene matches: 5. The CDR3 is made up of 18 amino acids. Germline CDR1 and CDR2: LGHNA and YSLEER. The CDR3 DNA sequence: TGCGCCAGCAGCCAAGAGCCGGGACAGGGAACTGGGGCCAACGTCCTGACTTTC. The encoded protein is CASSQEPGQGTGANVLTF.